The rows below give T cell receptor beta chains drawn from one sample of a study of CD4 T cells in relation to SARS-CoV-2 and coronaviruses. Only in-frame clones appear in the TCRdb table, and some are missing; sequencing was by immunoSEQ multiplex PCR. The sample consists of under 65,000 clones, 86% of them appearing once. Sequenced sample: memory CD4+ T cells from PBMCs. Receptors were obtained from a human donor in good health. The CDR3 runs from the conserved cysteine through the conserved F or W. Fields, in order: J gene, V gene, clone size, D gene, CDR3 DNA, CDR3 protein. D genes are given only for firm matches. Clone size, where shown, is once, few, many, or a class for clones that have expanded.

TRBJ2-7	TRBV19	.	.	TGTGCCAGTAGTGGGCTGGACAGTGGATCCTACGAGCAGTACTTC	CASSGLDSGSYEQYF
TRBJ1-2	TRBV2	.	TRBD1	TGTGCCAGCAGTCTGGGGGCCAGGGGGCCCTATGGCTACACCTTC	CASSLGARGPYGYTF
TRBJ1-5	TRBV28	few	TRBD1	TGTGCCAGCAGTTTGGACAGGGGGGGTAGTCAGCCCCAGCATTTT	CASSLDRGGSQPQHF
TRBJ2-7	TRBV24-1	.	.	TGTGCCACCAGTGATTTATACGAGCAGTACTTC	CATSDLYEQYF
TRBJ2-7	TRBV3-1/TRBV3-2	.	.	TGTGCCAGCAGCCGAGGGGACTACGAGCAGTACTTC	CASSRGDYEQYF
TRBJ2-1	TRBV2	.	TRBD1	TGTGCCAGCGGAGGACAGGGGGCCTACAATGAGCAGTTCTTC	CASGGQGAYNEQFF
TRBJ1-2	TRBV10-3	.	.	TGTGCCATCAGTGAGGACCGAAACTATGGCTACACCTTC	CAISEDRNYGYTF
TRBJ1-2	TRBV2	.	TRBD1	TGTGCCAGCAGTCTAGGACAGGGCGATGGCTACACCTTC	CASSLGQGDGYTF
TRBJ2-7	TRBV6-5	.	TRBD2	TGTGCCAGCAGTTACTCGGGAGCGGGAGGCTCCTCTCAGCAGTACTTC	CASSYSGAGGSSQQYF
TRBJ1-2	TRBV9	.	.	TGTGCCAGCAGCCGGACAGCCGGCTACACCTTC	CASSRTAGYTF
TRBJ1-1	TRBV15	few	.	TGTGCCACCAGCAGAGTCCAGAGCACTGAAGCTTTCTTT	CATSRVQSTEAFF
TRBJ2-2	TRBV2	.	.	TGTGCCAGCAGTGAAGCAGGCACCGGGGAGCTGTTTTTT	CASSEAGTGELFF
TRBJ2-1	TRBV27	.	TRBD2	TGTGCCAGCAGGGTAGCGGGAGGGCCGAGCAATGAGCAGTTCTTC	CASRVAGGPSNEQFF
TRBJ1-5	TRBV28	.	.	TGTGCCAGCAGTTTAAGGTCAGGGAGCAATCAGCCCCAGCATTTT	CASSLRSGSNQPQHF
TRBJ2-7	TRBV5-6	.	.	TGTGCCAGCAGCTTGACAGGAGGGCCTTACGAGCAGTACTTC	CASSLTGGPYEQYF
TRBJ1-6	TRBV27	.	.	TGTGCCAGCAGTTTAGCGTTGGGATACGGGAATTCACCCCTCCACTTT	CASSLALGYGNSPLHF
TRBJ1-1	TRBV6-5	once	.	TGTGCCAGCAGTTTAGACAGAATGGCCTCCAACACTGAAGCTTTCTTT	CASSLDRMASNTEAFF
TRBJ2-3	TRBV7-9	.	.	TGTGCCAGCAGCCCGAACAGGGGGCTAGCGGGAGTAGCTGATACGCAGTATTTT	CASSPNRGLAGVADTQYF
TRBJ2-5	TRBV11-3	.	.	TGTGCCAGCAGCTCGGAGGAGACCCAGTACTTC	CASSSEETQYF
TRBJ1-4	TRBV27	.	TRBD1	TGTGCCAGCAGCCGAGGACAGGGGGAAAAACTGTTTTTT	CASSRGQGEKLFF
TRBJ2-3	TRBV5-1	.	.	TGCGCCAGCAGCCCCCGGGACCCAAGCACAGATACGCAGTATTTT	CASSPRDPSTDTQYF
TRBJ1-2	TRBV28	.	.	TGTGCCAGCGAACCCCCGGACAGCCCCTATGGCTACACCTTC	CASEPPDSPYGYTF
TRBJ2-1	TRBV10-3	.	TRBD2	TGTGCCGCGACTAGCTCGGGGGAGCAGTTCTTC	CAATSSGEQFF
TRBJ1-1	TRBV4-1	.	.	TGCGCCAGCAGCCAAGAGGGACATAAGAACACTGAAGCTTTCTTT	CASSQEGHKNTEAFF
TRBJ2-2	TRBV7-2	.	.	TGTGCCAGCAGCTTAGTTACGTACACCGGGGAGCTGTTTTTT	CASSLVTYTGELFF